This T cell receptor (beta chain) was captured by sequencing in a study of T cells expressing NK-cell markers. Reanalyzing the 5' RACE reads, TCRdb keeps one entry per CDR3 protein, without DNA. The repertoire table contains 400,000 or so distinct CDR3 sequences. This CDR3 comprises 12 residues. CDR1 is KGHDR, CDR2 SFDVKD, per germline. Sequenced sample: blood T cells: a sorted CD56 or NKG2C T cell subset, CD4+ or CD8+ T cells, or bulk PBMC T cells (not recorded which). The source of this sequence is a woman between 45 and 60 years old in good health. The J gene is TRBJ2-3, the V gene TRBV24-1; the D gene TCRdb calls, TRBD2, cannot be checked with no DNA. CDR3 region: CATAGTTDTQYF.